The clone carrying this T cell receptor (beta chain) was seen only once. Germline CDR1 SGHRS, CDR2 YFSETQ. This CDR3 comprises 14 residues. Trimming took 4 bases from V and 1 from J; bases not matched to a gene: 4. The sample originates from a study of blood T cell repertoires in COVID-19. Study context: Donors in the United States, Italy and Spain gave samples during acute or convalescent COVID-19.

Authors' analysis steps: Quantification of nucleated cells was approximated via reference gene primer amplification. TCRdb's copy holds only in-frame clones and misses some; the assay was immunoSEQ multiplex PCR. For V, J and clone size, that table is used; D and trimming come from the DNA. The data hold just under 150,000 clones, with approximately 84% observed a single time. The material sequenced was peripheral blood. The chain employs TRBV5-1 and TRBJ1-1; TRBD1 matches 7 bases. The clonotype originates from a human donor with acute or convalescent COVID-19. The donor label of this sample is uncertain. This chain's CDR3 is CASSLRTGNTEAFF. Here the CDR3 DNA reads TGCGCCAGCAGCCTAAGGACAGGGAACACTGAAGCTTTCTTT.